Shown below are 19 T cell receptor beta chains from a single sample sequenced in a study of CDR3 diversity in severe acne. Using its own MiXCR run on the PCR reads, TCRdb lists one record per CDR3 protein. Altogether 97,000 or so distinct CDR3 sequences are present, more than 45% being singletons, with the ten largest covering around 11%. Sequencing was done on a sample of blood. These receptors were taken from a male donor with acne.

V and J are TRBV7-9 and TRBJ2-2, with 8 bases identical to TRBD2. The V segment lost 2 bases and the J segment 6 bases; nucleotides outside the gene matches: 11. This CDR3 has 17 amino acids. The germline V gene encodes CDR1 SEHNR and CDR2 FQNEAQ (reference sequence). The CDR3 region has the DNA TGTGCCAGCAGCTTATTAGCGGGATCTCGAACCGCCGGGGAGCTGTTTTTT. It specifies CASSLLAGSRTAGELFF.

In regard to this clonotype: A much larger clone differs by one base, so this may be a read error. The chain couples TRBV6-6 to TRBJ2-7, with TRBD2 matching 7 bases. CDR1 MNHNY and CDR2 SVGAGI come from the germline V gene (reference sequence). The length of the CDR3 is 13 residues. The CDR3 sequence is CASSLTSSYEQHF. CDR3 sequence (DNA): TGTGCCAGCAGCCTGACTAGCTCCTACGAGCAGCACTTC.

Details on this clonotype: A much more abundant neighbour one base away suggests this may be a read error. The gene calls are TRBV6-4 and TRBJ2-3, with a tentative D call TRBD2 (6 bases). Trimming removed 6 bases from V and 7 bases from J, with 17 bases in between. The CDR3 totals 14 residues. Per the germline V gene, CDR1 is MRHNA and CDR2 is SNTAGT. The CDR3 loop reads CASRGGNGDHTQYF. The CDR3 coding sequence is TGTGCCAGCAGGGGGGGTAATGGGGACCATACGCAGTATTTT.

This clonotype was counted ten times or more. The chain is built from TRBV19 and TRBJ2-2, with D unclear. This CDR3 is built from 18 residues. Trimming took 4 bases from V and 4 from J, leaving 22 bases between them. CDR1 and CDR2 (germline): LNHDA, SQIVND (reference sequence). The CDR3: CASSTWFGDSIITGELFF. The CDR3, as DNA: TGTGCCAGTAGTACGTGGTTCGGAGACTCAATCATCACCGGGGAGCTGTTTTTT.

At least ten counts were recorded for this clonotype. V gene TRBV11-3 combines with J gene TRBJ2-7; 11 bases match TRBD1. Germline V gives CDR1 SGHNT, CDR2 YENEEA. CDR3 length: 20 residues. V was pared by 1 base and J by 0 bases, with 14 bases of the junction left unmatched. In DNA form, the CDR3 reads TGTGCCAGCAGCTTAGGTTGTCGGACAGGGGGCATCCACAACTCCTACGAGCAGTACGTC. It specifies CASSLGCRTGGIHNSYEQYV.

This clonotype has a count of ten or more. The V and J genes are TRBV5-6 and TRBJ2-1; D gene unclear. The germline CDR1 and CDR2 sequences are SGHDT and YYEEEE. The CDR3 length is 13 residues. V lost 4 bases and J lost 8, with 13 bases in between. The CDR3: CASSGLTHHEQFF. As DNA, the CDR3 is TGTGCCAGCAGCGGGTTGACCCATCATGAGCAGTTCTTC.

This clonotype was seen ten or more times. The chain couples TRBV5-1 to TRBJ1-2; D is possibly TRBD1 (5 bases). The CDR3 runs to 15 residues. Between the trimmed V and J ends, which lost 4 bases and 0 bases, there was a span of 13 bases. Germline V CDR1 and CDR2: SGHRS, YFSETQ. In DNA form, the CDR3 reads TGCGCCAGCAGCCCCCAGGTAGGGGCTAACTATGGCTACACCTTC. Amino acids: CASSPQVGANYGYTF.

Here the CDR3 reads CATSGVYGYTF. The CDR3 bases are TGTGCCACCAGTGGAGTCTATGGCTACACCTTC. The chain links TRBV24-1 to TRBJ1-2; D remains ambiguous. This CDR3 region has 11 residues. The germline V gene encodes CDR1 KGHDR and CDR2 SFDVKD. Deletions cut 5 bases from V and 4 bases from J, with 4 bases between.

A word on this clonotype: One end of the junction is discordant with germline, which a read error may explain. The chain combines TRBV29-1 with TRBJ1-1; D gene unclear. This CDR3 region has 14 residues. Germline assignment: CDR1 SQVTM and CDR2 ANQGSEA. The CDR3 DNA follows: TGCAGCATTGATCTGGGTCTGAGGAACACTGAAGCTTTCTTT. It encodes CSIDLGLRNTEAFF.

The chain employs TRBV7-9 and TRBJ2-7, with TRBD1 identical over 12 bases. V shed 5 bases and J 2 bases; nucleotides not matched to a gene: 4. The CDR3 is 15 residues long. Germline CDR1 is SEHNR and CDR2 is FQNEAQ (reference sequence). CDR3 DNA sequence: TGTGCCAGCAGCCACCGGGACAGGGGGCCCTACGAGCAGTACTTC. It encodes CASSHRDRGPYEQYF. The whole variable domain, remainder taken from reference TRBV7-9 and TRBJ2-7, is DTGVSQNPRHKITKRGQNVTFRCDPISEHNRLYWYRQTLGQGPEFLTYFQNEAQLEKSRLLSDRFSAERPKGSFSTLEIQRTEQGDSAMYLCASSHRDRGPYEQYFGPGTRLTVT.

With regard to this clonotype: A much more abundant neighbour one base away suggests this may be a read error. The CDR3, as DNA: TGTGCCAGCAGCTTAAGGTCGGAGAACACTGAAGCTTTCTTT. It is translated as CASSLRSENTEAFF. The chain employs TRBV7-9 and TRBJ1-1, with D unclear. The CDR3 contains 14 residues. The germline V gene encodes CDR1 SEHNR and CDR2 FQNEAQ (reference sequence). V dropped 2 bases and J dropped 1 base, with 8 bases sitting between them.

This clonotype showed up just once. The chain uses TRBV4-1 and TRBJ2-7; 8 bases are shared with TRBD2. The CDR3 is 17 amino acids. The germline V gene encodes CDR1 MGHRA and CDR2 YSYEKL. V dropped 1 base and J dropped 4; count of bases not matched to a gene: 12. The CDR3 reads CASSQGRTSRSTYEQYF. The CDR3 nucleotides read TGCGCCAGCAGCCAAGGCCGGACTAGCAGGAGTACGTACGAGCAGTACTTC.

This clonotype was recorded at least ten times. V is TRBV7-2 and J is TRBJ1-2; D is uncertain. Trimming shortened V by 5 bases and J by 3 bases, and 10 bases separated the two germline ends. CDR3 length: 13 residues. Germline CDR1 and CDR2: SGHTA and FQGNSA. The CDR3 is CASSLNSHYGYTF. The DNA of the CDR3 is TGTGCCAGCAGCCTAAACAGTCACTATGGCTACACCTTC. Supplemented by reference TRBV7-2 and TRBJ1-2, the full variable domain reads GAGVSQSPSNKVTEKGKDVELRCDPISGHTALYWYRQSLGQGLEFLIYFQGNSAPDKSGLPSDRFSAERTGGSVSTLTIQRTQQEDSAVYLCASSLNSHYGYTFGSGTRLTVV.

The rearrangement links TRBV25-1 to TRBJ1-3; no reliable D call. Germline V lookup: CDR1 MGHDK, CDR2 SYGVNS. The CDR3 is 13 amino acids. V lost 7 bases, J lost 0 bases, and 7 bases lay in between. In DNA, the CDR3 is TGTGCCAGCACCAGGAGCTCTGGAAACACCATATATTTT. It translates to CASTRSSGNTIYF.

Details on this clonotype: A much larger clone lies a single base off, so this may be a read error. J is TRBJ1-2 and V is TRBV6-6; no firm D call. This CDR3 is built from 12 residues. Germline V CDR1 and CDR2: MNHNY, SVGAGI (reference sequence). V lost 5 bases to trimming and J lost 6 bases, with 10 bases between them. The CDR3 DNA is TGTGCCAGCAGTCCCAACAGAGATGGCTACACCTTC. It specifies CASSPNRDGYTF.

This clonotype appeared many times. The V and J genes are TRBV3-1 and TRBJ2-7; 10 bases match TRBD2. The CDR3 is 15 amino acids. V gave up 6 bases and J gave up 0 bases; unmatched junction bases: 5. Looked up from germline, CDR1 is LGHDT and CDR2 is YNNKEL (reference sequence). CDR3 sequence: CASRTTSGTSYEQYF. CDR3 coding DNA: TGTGCCAGCAGGACAACTAGCGGGACCTCCTACGAGCAGTACTTC.

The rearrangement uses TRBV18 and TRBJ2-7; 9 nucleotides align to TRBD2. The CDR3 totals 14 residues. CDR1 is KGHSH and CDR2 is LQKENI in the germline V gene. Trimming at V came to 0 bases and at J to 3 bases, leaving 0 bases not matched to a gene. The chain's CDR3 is CASSPPAGGYEQYF. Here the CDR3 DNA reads TGTGCCAGCTCACCACCAGCGGGAGGCTACGAGCAGTACTTC. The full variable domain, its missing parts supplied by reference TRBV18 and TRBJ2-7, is NAGVMQNPRHLVRRRGQEARLRCSPMKGHSHVYWYRQLPEEGLKFMVYLQKENIIDESGMPKERFSAEFPKEGPSILRIQQVVRGDSAAYFCASSPPAGGYEQYFGPGTRLTVT.

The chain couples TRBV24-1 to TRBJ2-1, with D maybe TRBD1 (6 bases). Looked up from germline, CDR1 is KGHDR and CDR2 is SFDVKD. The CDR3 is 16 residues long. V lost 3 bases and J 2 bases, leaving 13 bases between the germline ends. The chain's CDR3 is CATSDKDSGTYNEQFF. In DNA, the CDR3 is TGTGCCACCAGTGATAAGGACAGTGGTACCTACAATGAGCAGTTCTTC.

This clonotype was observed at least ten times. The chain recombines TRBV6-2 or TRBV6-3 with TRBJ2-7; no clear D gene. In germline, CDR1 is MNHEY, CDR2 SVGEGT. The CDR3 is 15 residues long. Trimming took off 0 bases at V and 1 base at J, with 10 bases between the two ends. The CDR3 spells CASSYSARLSYEQYF. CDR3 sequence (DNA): TGTGCCAGCAGTTACTCAGCTCGCCTATCCTACGAGCAGTACTTC.